A selection of T cell receptor beta chains follows, all from one sample in a study of blood T cell repertoires in COVID-19. Measured with immunoSEQ multiplex PCR; TCRdb has only the in-frame clones, and not every one. The sample holds more than 35,000 clones; roughly nine tenths are singletons and the top ten take approximately 10%. Source material: peripheral blood. All receptors derive from a young man with active or convalescent COVID-19. The CDR3 runs from the conserved cysteine through the conserved F or W. Each record gives: V gene, D gene, J gene, clone size, CDR3 DNA, CDR3 protein. A D gene is named only where the DNA matches it firmly. Where a row states a size, it is once, few, many or the class of an expanded clone; other rows omit it.

V gene: TRBV7-6
D gene: TRBD2
J gene: TRBJ2-1
clone size: once
CDR3 DNA: TGTGCCAGCAGCTTAGCGGGGACTAGCGGGAGGGCCAGGTATGAGCAGTTCTTC
CDR3 protein: CASSLAGTSGRARYEQFF

V gene: TRBV7-8
D gene: TRBD1
J gene: TRBJ2-5
clone size: -
CDR3 DNA: TGTGCCAGCAGCTCCGGACAGGGGGCTGAGACCCAGTACTTC
CDR3 protein: CASSSGQGAETQYF

V gene: TRBV28
D gene: TRBD2
J gene: TRBJ2-3
clone size: once
CDR3 DNA: TGTGCCAGCAGTCCCCCCCGGCGGGAGGGCACAGATACGCAGTATTTT
CDR3 protein: CASSPPRREGTDTQYF

V gene: TRBV7-9
D gene: -
J gene: TRBJ2-5
clone size: once
CDR3 DNA: TGTGCCAGCAGCTTAGCGGTTCCCGCAGCCCAGTACTTC
CDR3 protein: CASSLAVPAAQYF

V gene: TRBV6-5
D gene: TRBD1
J gene: TRBJ2-1
clone size: -
CDR3 DNA: TGTGCCAGCAGCAAAGGACAGGGAGGCAATGAGCAGTTCTTC
CDR3 protein: CASSKGQGGNEQFF

V gene: TRBV4-1
D gene: TRBD1
J gene: TRBJ1-2
clone size: once
CDR3 DNA: TGCGCCAGCAGCTCTCTTCGGGACAGCGAATATGGCTACACCTTC
CDR3 protein: CASSSLRDSEYGYTF

V gene: TRBV18
D gene: TRBD1
J gene: TRBJ1-1
clone size: -
CDR3 DNA: TGTGCCAGCTCACCAGGCGTACAGGGGGCTGCTGAAGCTTTCTTT
CDR3 protein: CASSPGVQGAAEAFF

V gene: TRBV28
D gene: -
J gene: TRBJ1-3
clone size: -
CDR3 DNA: TGTGCCAGCAGTTTGGGGGGGAGCGGAAACACCATATATTTT
CDR3 protein: CASSLGGSGNTIYF

V gene: TRBV3-1/TRBV3-2
D gene: -
J gene: TRBJ2-7
clone size: -
CDR3 DNA: TGTGCCAGCAGCAAGGGTATTTATTATGGACTCGCCTACGAGCAGTACTTC
CDR3 protein: CASSKGIYYGLAYEQYF

V gene: TRBV10-3
D gene: TRBD2
J gene: TRBJ2-1
clone size: -
CDR3 DNA: TGTGCCATCAGTGTGACTAGCGGGACCGGCCGGAAAGTACAGAATGAGCAGTTCTTC
CDR3 protein: CAISVTSGTGRKVQNEQFF

V gene: TRBV7-6
D gene: TRBD1
J gene: TRBJ1-5
clone size: -
CDR3 DNA: TGTGCCAGCTCAACTGGACAGGGTGCCCAGCCCCAGCATTTT
CDR3 protein: CASSTGQGAQPQHF

V gene: TRBV18
D gene: TRBD1
J gene: TRBJ2-7
clone size: once
CDR3 DNA: TGTGCCAGCTCACCACCGGGACAGGGGTCCTACGAGCAGTACTTC
CDR3 protein: CASSPPGQGSYEQYF

V gene: TRBV29-1
D gene: -
J gene: TRBJ1-1
clone size: -
CDR3 DNA: TGCAGCGCCGGGGGGCAGATGAACACTGAAGCTTTCTTT
CDR3 protein: CSAGGQMNTEAFF

V gene: TRBV5-5
D gene: -
J gene: TRBJ2-1
clone size: -
CDR3 DNA: TGTGCCAGCAGCCGGGCTAGCGATGAGCAGTTCTTC
CDR3 protein: CASSRASDEQFF

V gene: TRBV2
D gene: -
J gene: TRBJ2-7
clone size: -
CDR3 DNA: TGTGCCAGCGGACTGAGGAGCGAGCAGTACTTC
CDR3 protein: CASGLRSEQYF

V gene: TRBV2
D gene: TRBD1
J gene: TRBJ2-2
clone size: -
CDR3 DNA: TGTGCCAGCAGGGGACAGGGGGTGACCGGGGAGCTGTTTTTT
CDR3 protein: CASRGQGVTGELFF